The 18 T cell receptor beta chains below were found in one sample sequenced in a study of T cells in Graves' hyperthyroidism and ophthalmopathy. Amplified TCR beta CDR3 regions derived from RNA transcripts. With the HTBI primer set, the TCR CDR3 went through a first round of RT-PCR. One entry per CDR3 protein, called by TCRdb with MiXCR from the multiplex PCR reads. The sample holds more than 300,000 distinct CDR3 sequences; roughly 20% are singletons and the top ten take 40%. The sample comprised blood. The receptor source for this set is a young man with Graves' ophthalmopathy.

This clonotype was counted at least ten times. J is TRBJ2-1 and V is TRBV20-1, with 13 bases matching TRBD2. The V segment lost 0 bases and the J segment 0 bases; nucleotides outside the gene matches: 8. From germline, CDR1 is DFQATT and CDR2 SNEGSKA (reference sequence). CDR3 size: 19 residues. CDR3 bases: TGCAGTGCTAGAGATAGGGGACTAGCGGGACCCCGCTCCTACAATGAGCAGTTCTTC. Residues: CSARDRGLAGPRSYNEQFF.

The rearrangement uses TRBV7-2 and TRBJ2-5, with TRBD1 matching 10 bases. CDR1 SGHTA and CDR2 FQGNSA come from the germline V gene. The J segment lost 7 bases and the V segment lost 6 bases, leaving 11 bases of the junction unmatched. The CDR3 has 15 amino acids. CDR3 region: CASSFGDRGAGTQYF. CDR3 nucleotide sequence: TGTGCCAGCAGTTTTGGGGACAGGGGAGCCGGGACCCAGTACTTC.

This clonotype showed up many times. This chain uses TRBV6-5 with TRBJ2-1, with 7 nucleotides matching TRBD1. This CDR3 region has 14 residues. V shed 0 bases and J 8 bases; nucleotides not matched to a gene: 4. The germline V gene encodes CDR1 MNHEY and CDR2 SVGAGI. CDR3 protein: CASSYSRTGHEQFF. The CDR3, as DNA: TGTGCCAGCAGTTACTCCAGGACAGGTCATGAGCAGTTCTTC.

This clonotype has ten or more counts. The V call is TRBV10-3, the J call TRBJ1-6; possible D gene TRBD1, 6 bases. Germline V gene sequence: CDR1 ENHRY, CDR2 SYGVKD. The CDR3 sequence is 16 residues long. The V and J ends lost 3 bases and 0 bases respectively, with 9 bases between them. The CDR3, as DNA: TGTGCCATCAGTGAAGGGGGAAGCTCCTATAATTCACCCCTCCACTTT. It codes for CAISEGGSSYNSPLHF.

The V gene is TRBV6-4, the J gene TRBJ1-2; D is uncertain. From germline, CDR1 is MRHNA and CDR2 SNTAGT. This CDR3 has 14 residues. The germline V and J ends were trimmed by 2 bases and 8 bases, with 15 bases remaining between them. Here the CDR3 reads CASSDGSTTTGYTF. The CDR3 region has the DNA TGTGCCAGCAGTGACGGGTCAACTACCACAGGCTACACCTTC.

Details on this clonotype: Being one base from a much bigger clone, this may be a read error. The chain combines TRBV9 with TRBJ1-5; a possible D gene is TRBD1 (6 bases). Trimming took off 3 bases at V and 6 bases at J, with 10 bases between the two ends. Germline values: CDR1 SGDLS, CDR2 YYNGEE. CDR3 length: 13 amino acids. The CDR3 coding sequence is TGTGCCAGCAGCGAGAAGGGGGGTCAGCCCCAGCATTTT. Its protein is CASSEKGGQPQHF.

The gene calls are TRBV9 and TRBJ2-3; possible D gene TRBD2, 6 bases. V gave up 4 bases and J gave up 2 bases, with 14 bases separating them. The CDR3 totals 15 residues. The germline V gene encodes CDR1 SGDLS and CDR2 YYNGEE. The DNA for the CDR3 is TGTGCCAGCAGCCCCCACGGAGGGACCACAGATACGCAGTATTTT. Amino acid sequence: CASSPHGGTTDTQYF.

The sample holds many counts of this clonotype. The chain carries TRBV27 and TRBJ2-5, with unresolved D. The CDR3 is 13 residues long. Germline V CDR1 and CDR2: MNHEY, SMNVEV (reference sequence). V was clipped by 1 base and J by 4 bases, with 7 bases between them. The CDR3 region is CASSLWPVETQYF. CDR3 in DNA: TGTGCCAGCAGTTTATGGCCGGTAGAGACCCAGTACTTC.

This clonotype was picked up one time. V and J are TRBV28 and TRBJ2-6; possible D gene TRBD2, 5 bases. Germline assignment: CDR1 MDHEN and CDR2 SYDVKM. CDR3 size: 17 residues. The germline V and J ends were trimmed by 4 bases and 4 bases, with 17 bases remaining between them. The CDR3 nucleotides read TGTGCCAGCAGTTCCCCGTGGACGGGGTCCGGGGCCAACGTCCTGACTTTC. Translating it yields CASSSPWTGSGANVLTF.

This clonotype was seen many times. The chain employs TRBV5-8 and TRBJ2-3; the D is unclear. Germline loops: CDR1 SGHTS, CDR2 YDEGEE. There are 17 residues in the CDR3. Trimming left V 0 bases short and J 2 bases short, with 16 bases between. CDR3 in amino acids: CASSLVVGGPDTDTQYF. The CDR3 DNA follows: TGTGCCAGCAGCTTGGTTGTGGGCGGACCCGACACAGATACGCAGTATTTT.

This clonotype showed up many times. The CDR3 spells CASSLYRTVFGQPQHF. CDR3 bases: TGTGCCAGCAGTTTATACCGGACAGTCTTCGGCCAGCCCCAGCATTTT. The chain couples TRBV28 to TRBJ1-5; possible D gene TRBD1, 6 bases. Germline V gene data show CDR1 as MDHEN and CDR2 as SYDVKM. V was shortened by 1 base and J by 7 bases, with 17 bases between the two germline ends. The CDR3 has 16 amino acids.

In this sample, this clonotype turned up many times. V and J are TRBV7-3 and TRBJ2-1; 7 nucleotides match TRBD1. The V segment lost 7 bases and the J segment 2 bases; nucleotides outside the gene matches: 11. The CDR3 has 16 amino acids. Per the germline V gene, CDR1 is SGHTA and CDR2 is FQGTGA. The CDR3 DNA reads as TGTGCCAGCAACCTCGGGGACAGAGATACCTACAATGAGCAGTTCTTC. The encoded protein is CASNLGDRDTYNEQFF.

This clonotype was seen a few times. The chain combines TRBV6-1 with TRBJ2-3, with D tentatively TRBD2 (5 bases). V dropped 6 bases and J dropped 0 bases, with 10 bases sitting between them. Germline lookup yields CDR1 MNHNS and CDR2 SASEGT. CDR3 length equals 14 residues. CDR3 sequence: CASRVSGSTDTQYF. DNA for the CDR3: TGTGCCAGCAGGGTAAGCGGAAGCACAGATACGCAGTATTTT.

This clonotype was detected only a few times. Sequence at one end of the junction differs from germline and may be a read error. V and J are TRBV7-7 and TRBJ2-2; 10 bases map to TRBD2. Looked up from germline, CDR1 is SSHAT and CDR2 is FNYEAQ (reference sequence). This CDR3 spans 19 amino acids. CDR3 sequence reads: CASSLKWVGLAANTGELFF. The CDR3 nucleotides read TGTGCTAGCAGCTTAAAGTGGGTTGGACTAGCGGCGAACACCGGGGAGCTGTTTTTT.

The genes are TRBV20-1 and TRBJ1-2; D is unresolved. CDR1 is DFQATT, CDR2 SNEGSKA, per germline (reference sequence). V lost 8 bases and J lost 8, with 15 bases in between. The CDR3 spans 11 residues. The CDR3 here is CSIQSLGGYTF. The CDR3 DNA reads as TGCAGTATTCAGTCCCTAGGGGGCTACACCTTC.

This sequence joins TRBV2 and TRBJ1-2, with D unresolved. The CDR3 runs 15 residues. Between the trimmed V and J ends, which lost 5 bases and 4 bases, there was a span of 17 bases. Germline CDR1 SNHLY, CDR2 FYNNEI. The chain's CDR3 is CASSPNLGLSYGYTF. The CDR3 region has the DNA TGTGCCAGCAGTCCCAACCTAGGACTCTCCTATGGCTACACCTTC. The full variable domain, in which reference TRBV2 and TRBJ1-2 provide the parts outside the CDR3, is EPEVTQTPSHQVTQMGQEVILRCVPISNHLYFYWYRQILGQKVEFLVSFYNNEISEKSEIFDDQFSVERPDGSNFTLKIRSTKLEDSAMYFCASSPNLGLSYGYTFGSGTRLTVV.

This CDR3 reads CASSPSPKDREKNIQYF. The CDR3 DNA reads as TGTGCCAGCAGCCCGAGCCCGAAAGACAGGGAAAAAAACATTCAGTACTTC. The rearrangement links TRBV7-9 to TRBJ2-4; TRBD1 aligns across 7 bases. The germline V gene encodes CDR1 SEHNR and CDR2 FQNEAQ (reference sequence). The CDR3 covers 17 residues. J was trimmed by 4 bases and V by 5 bases; bases with no gene match: 14.

The V gene is TRBV9, the J gene TRBJ2-2; 16 bases are a match to TRBD2. The CDR3 has 16 residues. Germline V gene sequence: CDR1 SGDLS, CDR2 YYNGEE. With V trimmed by 4 bases and J by 6 bases, 3 bases remained unmatched. The CDR3 coding sequence is TGTGCCAGCAGCCTCGGGACTAGCGGGGGGGCCGGGGAGCTGTTTTTT. Protein: CASSLGTSGGAGELFF. The full variable domain, completed using reference TRBV9 and TRBJ2-2, is DSGVTQTPKHLITATGQRVTLRCSPRSGDLSVYWYQQSLDQGLQFLIQYYNGEERAKGNILERFSAQQFPDLHSELNLSSLELGDSALYFCASSLGTSGGAGELFFGEGSRLTVL.